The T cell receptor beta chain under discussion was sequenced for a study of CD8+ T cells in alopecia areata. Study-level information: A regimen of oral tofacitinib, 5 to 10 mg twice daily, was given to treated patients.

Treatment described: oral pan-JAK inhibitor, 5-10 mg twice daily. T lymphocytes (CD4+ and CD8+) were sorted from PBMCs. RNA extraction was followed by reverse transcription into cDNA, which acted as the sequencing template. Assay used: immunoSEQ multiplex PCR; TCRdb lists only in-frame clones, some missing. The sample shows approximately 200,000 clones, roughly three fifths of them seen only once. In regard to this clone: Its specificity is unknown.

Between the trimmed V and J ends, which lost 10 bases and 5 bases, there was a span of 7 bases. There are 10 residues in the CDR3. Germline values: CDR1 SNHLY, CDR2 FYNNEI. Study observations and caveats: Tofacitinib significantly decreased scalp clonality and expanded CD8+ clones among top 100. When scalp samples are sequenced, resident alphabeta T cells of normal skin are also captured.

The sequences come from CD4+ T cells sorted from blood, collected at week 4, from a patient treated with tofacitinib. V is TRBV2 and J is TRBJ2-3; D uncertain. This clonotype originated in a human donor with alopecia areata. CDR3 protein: CANTGDTQYF. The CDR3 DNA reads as TGTGCCAATACCGGAGATACGCAGTATTTT.